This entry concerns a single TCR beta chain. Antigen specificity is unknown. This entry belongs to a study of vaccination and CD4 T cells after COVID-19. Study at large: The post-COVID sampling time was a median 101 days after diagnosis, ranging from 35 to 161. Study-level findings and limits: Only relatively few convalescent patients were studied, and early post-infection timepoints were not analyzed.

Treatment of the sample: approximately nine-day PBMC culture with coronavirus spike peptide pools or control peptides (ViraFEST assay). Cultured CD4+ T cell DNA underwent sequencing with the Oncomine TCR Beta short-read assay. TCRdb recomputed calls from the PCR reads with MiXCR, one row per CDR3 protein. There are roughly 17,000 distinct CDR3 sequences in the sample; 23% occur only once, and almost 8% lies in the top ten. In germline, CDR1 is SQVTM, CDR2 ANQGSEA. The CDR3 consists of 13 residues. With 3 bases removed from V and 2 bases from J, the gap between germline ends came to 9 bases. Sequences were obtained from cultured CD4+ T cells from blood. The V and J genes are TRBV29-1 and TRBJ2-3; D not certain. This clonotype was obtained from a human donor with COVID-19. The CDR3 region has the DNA TGCAGCGTTGATCTGGCAGACACAGATACGCAGTATTTT. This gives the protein CSVDLADTDTQYF.